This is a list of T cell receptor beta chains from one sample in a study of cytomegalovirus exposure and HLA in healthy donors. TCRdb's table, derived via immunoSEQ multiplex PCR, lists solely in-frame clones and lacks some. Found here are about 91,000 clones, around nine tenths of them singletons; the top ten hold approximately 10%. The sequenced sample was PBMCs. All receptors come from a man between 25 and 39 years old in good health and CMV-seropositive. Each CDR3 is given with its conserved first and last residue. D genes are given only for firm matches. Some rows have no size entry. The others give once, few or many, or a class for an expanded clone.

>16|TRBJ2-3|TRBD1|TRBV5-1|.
TGCGCCAGCAGCTTGACGGGACAGATCAGCACAGATACGCAGTATTTT
CASSLTGQISTDTQYF
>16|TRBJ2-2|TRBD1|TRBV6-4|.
TGTGCCAGCAGACAAAACTCCGGGACAGGGGCCGGGGAGCTGTTTTTT
CASRQNSGTGAGELFF
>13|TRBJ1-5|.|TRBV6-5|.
TGTGCCAGCAGCCTCGGACAGAATCAGCCCCAGCATTTT
CASSLGQNQPQHF
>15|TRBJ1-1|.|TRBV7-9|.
TGTGCCAGCACCTCACTCCGTGGGAGGAACACTGAAGCTTTCTTT
CASTSLRGRNTEAFF
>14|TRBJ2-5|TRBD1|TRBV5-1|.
TGCGCCAGCAGCTTGGAAGGGGGCTACGAGACCCAGTACTTC
CASSLEGGYETQYF
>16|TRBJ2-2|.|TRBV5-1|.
TGCGCCAGCAGCTTGGCCGTTAGTTCGAACACCGGGGAGCTGTTTTTT
CASSLAVSSNTGELFF
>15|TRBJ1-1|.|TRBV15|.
TGTGCCACCAGCAACCTGTTCCAGGGGAACACTGAAGCTTTCTTT
CATSNLFQGNTEAFF
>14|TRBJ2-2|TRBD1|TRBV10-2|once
TGCGCCAGCTCGACAGGGGGGAACACCGGGGAGCTGTTTTTT
CASSTGGNTGELFF
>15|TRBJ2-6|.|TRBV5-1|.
TGCGCCAGCAGCTTGAGGGGCTCTGGGGCCAACGTCCTGACTTTC
CASSLRGSGANVLTF
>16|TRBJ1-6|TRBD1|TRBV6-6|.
TGTGCCAGCAGCCCACGCCGGGACAGGGTTAATTCACCCCTCCACTTT
CASSPRRDRVNSPLHF
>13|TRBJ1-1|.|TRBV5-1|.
TGCGCCAGCAAACAGAACATGAACACTGAAGCTTTCTTT
CASKQNMNTEAFF
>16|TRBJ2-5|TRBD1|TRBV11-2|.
TGTGCCAGCAGCCTAACGTGGCAGGGGGCTAAAGAGACCCAGTACTTC
CASSLTWQGAKETQYF
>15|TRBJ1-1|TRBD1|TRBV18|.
TGTGCCAGCTCACCCTTGGGACAGGGAAGCAGGGAAGCTTTCTTT
CASSPLGQGSREAFF
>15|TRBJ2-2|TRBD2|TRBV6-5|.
TGTGCCAGCAGGGGACTAGCGGGGACGGGCGGGGAGCTGTTTTTT
CASRGLAGTGGELFF
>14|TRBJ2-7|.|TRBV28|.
TGTGCCAGCAGCCCGGACATGGGGCTTCGGGAGCAGTACTTC
CASSPDMGLREQYF
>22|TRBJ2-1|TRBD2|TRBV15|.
TGTGCCACCAGCAGATTCTTAAAACTAGCGGGGAAAGAAGCCAGCTCCTACAATGAGCAGTTCTTC
CATSRFLKLAGKEASSYNEQFF
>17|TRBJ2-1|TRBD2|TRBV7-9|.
TGTGCCAGCAGACCCGGGAGTAGCGGGAGTCTCGACAATGAGCAGTTCTTC
CASRPGSSGSLDNEQFF
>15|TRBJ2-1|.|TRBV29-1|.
TGCAGCGTTGATGATCCCAACGGGGCCTACAATGAGCAGTTCTTC
CSVDDPNGAYNEQFF
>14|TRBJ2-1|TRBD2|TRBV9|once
TGTGCCAGCGAATTGGGGGAGGGGTACAATGAGCAGTTCTTC
CASELGEGYNEQFF
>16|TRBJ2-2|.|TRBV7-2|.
TGTGCCAGCAGCTTAGCCGGGAGTAAGTCGACCGGGGAGCTGTTTTTT
CASSLAGSKSTGELFF
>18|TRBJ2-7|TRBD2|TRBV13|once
TGTGCCAGCAGCTCGGCGACGGAGACTAGCGGGAGGGCCTACGAGCAGTACTTC
CASSSATETSGRAYEQYF
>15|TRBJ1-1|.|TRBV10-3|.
TGTGCCATCAGTGATTTTGAGCGGTGGAACACTGAAGCTTTCTTT
CAISDFERWNTEAFF
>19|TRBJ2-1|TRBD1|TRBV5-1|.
TGCGCCAGCAGCTTGATGTTCGGGGGCGGGACAGGGGGCAGGGATGAGCAGTTCTTC
CASSLMFGGGTGGRDEQFF
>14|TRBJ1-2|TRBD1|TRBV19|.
TGTGCCAGTAGTAGGGACAGGGGAACTTATGGCTACACCTTC
CASSRDRGTYGYTF
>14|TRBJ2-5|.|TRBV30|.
TGTGCCTGGAGTGTACTGACAGCTCAAGAGACCCAGTACTTC
CAWSVLTAQETQYF
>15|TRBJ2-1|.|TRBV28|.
TGTGCCAGACCCAATCCTGGCGGGACCTACAATGAGCAGTTCTTC
CARPNPGGTYNEQFF
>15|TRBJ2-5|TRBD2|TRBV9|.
TGTGCCAGCAGCGTAGCGGGAGGAAGGGGAGAGACCCAGTACTTC
CASSVAGGRGETQYF
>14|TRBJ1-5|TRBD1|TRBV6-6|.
TGTGCCAGCGCGGGACAGCAATTAAATCAGCCCCAGCATTTT
CASAGQQLNQPQHF
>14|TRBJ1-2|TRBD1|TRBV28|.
TGTGCCAGCAGACCTCAGACAGGGTTCTATGGCTACACCTTC
CASRPQTGFYGYTF
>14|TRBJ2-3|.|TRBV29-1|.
TGCAGCTCCAAGGGACGGACAGTCCCAGATACGCAGTATTTT
CSSKGRTVPDTQYF
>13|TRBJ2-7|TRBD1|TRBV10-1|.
TGCGCCAGCAGTGCCGGACAGGCCTACGAGCAGTACTTC
CASSAGQAYEQYF
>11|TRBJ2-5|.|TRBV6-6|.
TGTGCCAGCAAGGGGGAAGAGGCCCAGTACTTC
CASKGEEAQYF
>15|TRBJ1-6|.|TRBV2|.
TGTGCCAGCGGAAGGGGGGGGTCCTATAATTCACCCCTCCACTTT
CASGRGGSYNSPLHF
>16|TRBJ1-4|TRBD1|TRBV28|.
TGTGCCAGCAGTAAAATACAGGGGGCCCCTAATGAAAAACTGTTTTTT
CASSKIQGAPNEKLFF
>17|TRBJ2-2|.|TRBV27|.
TGTGCCAGCAGTCCTCTCTCTGGGACTTTGAACACCGGGGAGCTGTTTTTT
CASSPLSGTLNTGELFF
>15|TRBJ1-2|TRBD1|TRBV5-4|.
TGTGCCAGCAGCCCCAGAATGGGACAGGGGTTGTTCTACACCTTC
CASSPRMGQGLFYTF
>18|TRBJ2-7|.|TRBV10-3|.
TGTGCCATCAGTGGGGTTGGGAGAACGGGTTCGCGGGTCTACGAGCAGTACTTC
CAISGVGRTGSRVYEQYF
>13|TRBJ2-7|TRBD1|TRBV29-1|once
TGCAGCGCCCGGGCGCAGGGGGCTTACGAGCAGTACTTC
CSARAQGAYEQYF
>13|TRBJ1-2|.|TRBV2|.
TGTGCCAGCAGTGTCGGTACGAACTATGGCTACACCTTC
CASSVGTNYGYTF
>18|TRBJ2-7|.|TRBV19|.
TGTGCCAGTAGTATTACCTGGTCGTCGGGAGCGCCAACCTACGAGCAGTACTTC
CASSITWSSGAPTYEQYF
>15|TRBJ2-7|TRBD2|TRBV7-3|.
TGTGCCAGCAGCCCCCTAGCGGGCCTCGGGTACGAGCAGTACTTC
CASSPLAGLGYEQYF
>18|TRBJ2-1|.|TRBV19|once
TGTGCCAGTAGTCCTAGACTTTATCCCGTATCTCCCCCCAATGAGCAGTTCTTC
CASSPRLYPVSPPNEQFF
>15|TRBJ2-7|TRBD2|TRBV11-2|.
TGTGCCAGCAGTCCAACTAGCGGGGTTACCTACGAGCAGTACTTC
CASSPTSGVTYEQYF
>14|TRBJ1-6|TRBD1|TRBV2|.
TGTGCCAGCAGAGGGACAGGGTGGGATTCACCCCTCCACTTT
CASRGTGWDSPLHF
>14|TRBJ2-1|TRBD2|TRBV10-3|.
TGTGCCACCCTTCCGCGACTAGCGATGCATGAGCAGTTCTTC
CATLPRLAMHEQFF
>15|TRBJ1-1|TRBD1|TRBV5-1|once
TGCGCCAGCAGCTCGACCGGGACAGGGACCACTGAAGCTTTCTTT
CASSSTGTGTTEAFF
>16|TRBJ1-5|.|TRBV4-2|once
TGTGCCAGCAGCCTAGGGGGGGGCAGGGTTGACCAGCCCCAGCATTTT
CASSLGGGRVDQPQHF
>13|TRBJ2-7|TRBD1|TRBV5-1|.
TGCGCCAGCGGGACAGGGGGTTCCTACGAGCAGTACTTC
CASGTGGSYEQYF